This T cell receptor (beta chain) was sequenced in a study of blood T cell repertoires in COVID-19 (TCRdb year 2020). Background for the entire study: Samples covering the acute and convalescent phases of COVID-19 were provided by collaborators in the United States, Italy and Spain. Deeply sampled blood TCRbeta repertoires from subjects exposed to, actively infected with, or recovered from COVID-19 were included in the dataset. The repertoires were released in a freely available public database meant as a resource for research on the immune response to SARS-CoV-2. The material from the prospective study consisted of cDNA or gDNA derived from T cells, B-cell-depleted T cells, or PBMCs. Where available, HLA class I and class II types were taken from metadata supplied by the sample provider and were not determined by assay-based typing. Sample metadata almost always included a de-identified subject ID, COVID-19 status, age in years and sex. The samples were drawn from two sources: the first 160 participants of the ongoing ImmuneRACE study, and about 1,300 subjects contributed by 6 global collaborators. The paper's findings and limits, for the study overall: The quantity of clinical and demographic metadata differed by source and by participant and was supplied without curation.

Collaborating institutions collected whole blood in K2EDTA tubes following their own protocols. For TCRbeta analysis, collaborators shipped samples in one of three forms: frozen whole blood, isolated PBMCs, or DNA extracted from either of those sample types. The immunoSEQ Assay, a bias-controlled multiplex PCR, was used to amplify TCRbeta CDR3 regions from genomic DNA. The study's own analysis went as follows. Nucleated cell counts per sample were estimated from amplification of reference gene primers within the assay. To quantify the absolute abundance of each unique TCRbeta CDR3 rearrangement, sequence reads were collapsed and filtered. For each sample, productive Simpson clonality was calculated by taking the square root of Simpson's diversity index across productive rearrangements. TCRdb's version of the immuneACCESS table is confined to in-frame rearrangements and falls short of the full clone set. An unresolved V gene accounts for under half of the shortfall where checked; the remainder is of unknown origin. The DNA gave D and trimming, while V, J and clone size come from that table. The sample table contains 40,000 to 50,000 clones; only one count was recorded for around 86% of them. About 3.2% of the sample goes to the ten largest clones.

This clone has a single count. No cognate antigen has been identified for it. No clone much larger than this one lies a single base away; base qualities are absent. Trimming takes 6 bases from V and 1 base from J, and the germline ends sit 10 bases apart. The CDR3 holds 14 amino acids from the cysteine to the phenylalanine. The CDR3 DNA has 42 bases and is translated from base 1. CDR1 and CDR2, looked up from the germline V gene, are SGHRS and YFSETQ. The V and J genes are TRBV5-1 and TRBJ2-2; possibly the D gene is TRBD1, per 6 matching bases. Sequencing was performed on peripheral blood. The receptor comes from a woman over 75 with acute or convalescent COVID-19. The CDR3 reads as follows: CASKEQGNTGELFF. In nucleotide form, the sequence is TGCGCCAGCAAGGAACAGGGGAACACCGGGGAGCTGTTTTTT.